This T cell receptor (beta chain) was retrieved from a study of shared clonotypes between healthy human individuals. The assay was immunoSEQ multiplex PCR, and TCRdb's table has in-frame clones only and misses some. The table includes 2 million to 2.5 million clones, roughly 94% detected once. Germline assignment: CDR1 SGHRS and CDR2 YFSETQ. V was clipped by 3 bases and J by 6 bases; unmatched bases: 6. This CDR3 spans 14 amino acids. This receptor was taken from a man younger than 30 in good health. Sequencing was carried out using naive CD4+ T cells sorted from blood. As to subset: CD45RA+ positively selected. This chain uses TRBV5-1 with TRBJ2-7, with 10 bases aligning to TRBD1. This chain's CDR3 is CASSSGQGKLEQYF. Written as DNA, the CDR3 is TGCGCCAGCAGCTCGGGACAGGGGAAGCTCGAGCAGTACTTC.